The sequence of this TCR beta chain was determined in a study of blood T cells in healthy people across ages. This clonotype was observed a few times. The authors ran a second PCR of about 7 to 11 cycles using a sample-barcoded 5' primer and a J-beta primer mix. In TCRdb, the 5' RACE reads were re-called with MiXCR into one record per CDR3 protein. Found here are about 680,000 distinct CDR3 sequences, roughly 50% of them singletons; the top ten hold roughly a third. This CDR3 spans 13 amino acids. V trimming: 7 bases; J trimming: 1 base; junction bases outside the gene matches: 4. The V gene's germline CDR1 is SQVTM and CDR2 ANQGSEA.

Sequencing was done on a sample of blood. This chain uses TRBV29-1 with TRBJ2-5; 9 nucleotides agree with TRBD2. The sequence was collected from an older woman in good health. CDR3 region: CSATTSGQETQYF. CDR3 coding DNA: TGCAGCGCTACGACTAGCGGCCAAGAGACCCAGTACTTC.